The text below deals with one T cell receptor beta chain. Original handling: Amplification of reference gene primers provided the estimated nucleated cell counts. Sequenced by immunoSEQ multiplex PCR; TCRdb stores in-frame clones only, minus some. That table gives V, J and clone size, and the DNA gave D and trimming. This sample has around 95,000 clones, with over 70% found just once. V shed 1 base and J shed 2 bases, with 14 bases lying between them. Germline CDR1 SEHNR, CDR2 FQNEAQ (reference sequence). The CDR3 is 16 residues long. This sample is part of a study of blood T cell repertoires in COVID-19.

The chain couples TRBV7-9 to TRBJ2-5; weak D call: TRBD1 (6 bases). The TCR originated in a woman at least 80 years old with acute or convalescent COVID-19. Sequenced input: peripheral blood. The DNA of the CDR3 is TGTGCCAGCAGCTTAGATAGGGGGAGAACACAAGAGACCCAGTACTTC. Protein sequence: CASSLDRGRTQETQYF.